This TCR beta chain was sequenced for a study of blood T cell repertoires in COVID-19. Overall study context: Some COVID-19 samples were acute and others convalescent; all came from the United States, Italy and Spain. T cells, B-cell-depleted T cells, or PBMCs supplied cDNA or gDNA.

This CDR3 has 17 amino acids. Trimming left V 2 bases short and J 4 bases short, with 20 bases between. In germline, CDR1 is SGHTA, CDR2 FQGTGA. In the authors' methods: Nucleated cell counts were estimated from reference gene primer amplification. Measured with immunoSEQ multiplex PCR; TCRdb has only the in-frame clones, and not every one. V, J and clone size were drawn from that table, and D and trimming were deduced from the DNA. The sample lists more than 200,000 clones, 85% to 90% occurring once. Followed longitudinally, the Seattle patients had been enrolled during active infection. The source of this sequence is a man aged 45 to 65 with COVID-19, enrolled during active disease. The gene calls are TRBV7-3 and TRBJ1-1, with D maybe TRBD1 (6 bases). The sample taken for sequencing was peripheral blood. This CDR3 is CASSLGILPGGPTEAFF. The CDR3 DNA reads as TGTGCCAGCAGCTTAGGGATACTACCCGGGGGGCCCACTGAAGCTTTCTTT.